This is a list of T cell receptor beta chains from one sample in a study of shared clonotypes between healthy human individuals. The assay was immunoSEQ multiplex PCR, and TCRdb's table has in-frame clones only and misses some. This sample has a few million clones, with 85% to 95% found just once. The source material was naive CD4+ T cells from PBMCs. These receptor sequences come from a man between 18 and 35 years old in good health. Some clones in this sample may be carry-over from other donors' samples. The CDR3 runs from the conserved cysteine through the conserved F or W. Fields, in order: V gene, D gene, J gene, clone size, CDR3 DNA, CDR3 protein. The D gene is left open where the match is weak. Size is stated for part of the rows, as once, few or many counts, or as a class when the clone is expanded.

TRBV7-8	NA	TRBJ2-7	NA	TGTGCCAGCAGCTTAACGAGACGGACGGCGCACGAGCAGTACTTC	CASSLTRRTAHEQYF
TRBV28	TRBD2	TRBJ2-7	NA	TGTGCCAGCAGTTTTCCTGGGACTAGCGGGTCCCACGAGCAGTACTTC	CASSFPGTSGSHEQYF
TRBV4-1	NA	TRBJ1-2	NA	TGCGCCAGCAGCCAAGCGGGACATGCTAACTATGGCTACACCTTC	CASSQAGHANYGYTF
TRBV6-5	TRBD1	TRBJ1-1	once	TGTGCCAGCAGGGGGACAGGGAGGAGCACTGAAGCTTTCTTT	CASRGTGRSTEAFF
TRBV5-1	NA	TRBJ2-5	NA	TGCGCCAGCAGCTTCCGGGACCCCCAAGAGACCCAGTACTTC	CASSFRDPQETQYF
TRBV5-4	TRBD1	TRBJ1-4	NA	TGTGCCAGCAGCTTGGGGACAGGAGAAAAACTGTTTTTT	CASSLGTGEKLFF
TRBV28	TRBD1	TRBJ2-3	NA	TGTGCCAGCAGTTTTCGTACCACAGGGGGCTTAATTGTCTCGGCAGATACGCAGTATTTT	CASSFRTTGGLIVSADTQYF
TRBV28	NA	TRBJ2-7	NA	TGTGCCAGCAGTTTAGGTTCCTTTAAAGAGCAGTACTTC	CASSLGSFKEQYF
TRBV2	NA	TRBJ2-3	NA	TGTGCCAGCAGTGAAGCTGGGACCCGGGGCACAGATACGCAGTATTTT	CASSEAGTRGTDTQYF
TRBV7-3	NA	TRBJ2-2	few	TGTGCCAGCAGCTTCCCCGGGGGGGAGCTGTTTTTT	CASSFPGGELFF
TRBV19	TRBD1	TRBJ2-2	NA	TGTGCCAGTAGTATAAGACAGGGGTACACCGGGGAGCTGTTTTTT	CASSIRQGYTGELFF
TRBV25-1	TRBD1	TRBJ2-2	NA	TGTGCCAGCAGCCCAAGGCCGGACAGGGCCTCCGGGGAGCTGTTTTTT	CASSPRPDRASGELFF
TRBV5-4	NA	TRBJ2-3	NA	TGTGCCAGCAGCGTAGACATCTTCACAGATACGCAGTATTTT	CASSVDIFTDTQYF
TRBV28	NA	TRBJ1-5	once	TGTGCCAGCAGCCCATTTGAGGGGGAGAATCAGCCCCAGCATTTT	CASSPFEGENQPQHF
TRBV18	TRBD1	TRBJ2-5	NA	TGTGCCAGCTCACCTGCCGGGACAGAAGAGACCCAGTACTTC	CASSPAGTEETQYF
TRBV19	NA	TRBJ2-3	NA	TGTGCCAGTAGTCCGGGACGGGGGACCACAGATACGCAGTATTTT	CASSPGRGTTDTQYF
TRBV10-2	NA	TRBJ1-1	few	TGCGCCAGCAGTGTCTTTGCTAACACTGAAGCTTTCTTT	CASSVFANTEAFF
TRBV30	TRBD1	TRBJ1-1	few	TGTGCCTGGAGTCCACAGGGGATGTGGACTGAAGCTTTCTTT	CAWSPQGMWTEAFF
TRBV28	NA	TRBJ2-3	NA	TGTGCCAGCAGACCGACTAGCACAGATACGCAGTATTTT	CASRPTSTDTQYF
TRBV5-1	NA	TRBJ2-3	once	TGCGCCAGCAGCTTGGGGAGGGTTAGCACAGATACGCAGTATTTT	CASSLGRVSTDTQYF
TRBV11-2	TRBD2	TRBJ2-7	NA	TGTGCCAGCAGCCTCCAACCTAGCGGGATCCCCGACGAGCAGTACTTC	CASSLQPSGIPDEQYF
TRBV9	NA	TRBJ1-1	NA	TGTGCCAGCAGCGTCCGCGGGGGCCCAACTGAAGCTTTCTTT	CASSVRGGPTEAFF
TRBV11-2	TRBD1	TRBJ2-7	NA	TGTGCCAGCAGCTCTACCGGGACAGGGGAGGACGAGCAGTACTTC	CASSSTGTGEDEQYF
TRBV28	TRBD2	TRBJ2-3	NA	TGTGCCAGCAACCAAGGGACTAGCGGATTCACAGATACGCAGTATTTT	CASNQGTSGFTDTQYF
TRBV25-1	TRBD2	TRBJ2-1	NA	TGTGCCAGCAGTGATCGGACTAGCGGGAGCGGTGAGCAGTTCTTC	CASSDRTSGSGEQFF
TRBV11-2	NA	TRBJ2-7	once	TGTGCCAGCAGCTTAGGTGGATTCTGGGGGTTCGAGCAGTACTTC	CASSLGGFWGFEQYF
TRBV7-9	NA	TRBJ1-1	NA	TGTGCCAGCAGCTTATACCAGGGGAACACTGAAGCTTTCTTT	CASSLYQGNTEAFF
TRBV5-1	NA	TRBJ2-5	NA	TGCGCCAGCAGCTTTAGTCTAGCTGAAGAGACCCAGTACTTC	CASSFSLAEETQYF
TRBV5-1	TRBD1	TRBJ2-5	once	TGCGCCAGCAGCTTTAGGGTAGGGGGCGTAGAGACCCAGTACTTC	CASSFRVGGVETQYF
TRBV10-3	NA	TRBJ2-3	NA	TGTGCCATCAGTGGCGGGACTACAGATACGCAGTATTTT	CAISGGTTDTQYF
TRBV10-2	NA	TRBJ2-7	NA	TGCGCCAGCAGCACAATAAAGGGGGTTGACGAGCAGTACTTC	CASSTIKGVDEQYF
TRBV4-1	TRBD1	TRBJ2-2	NA	TGCGCCAGCAGCCCCGGTTACCGACAGGGGCTCAACACCGGGGAGCTGTTTTTT	CASSPGYRQGLNTGELFF
TRBV7-9	TRBD2	TRBJ2-7	NA	TGTGCCAGCAGCTTACTAGCGGATTCCTACGAGCAGTACTTC	CASSLLADSYEQYF
TRBV6-5	NA	TRBJ2-7	once	TGTGCCAGCAGTTACGAGGGGTACTTC	CASSYEGYF
TRBV5-1	NA	TRBJ2-1	NA	TGCGCCAGCTCACAGGCCAGCTCCTACAATGAGCAGTTCTTC	CASSQASSYNEQFF
TRBV7-2	NA	TRBJ1-3	NA	TGTGCCAGCAGGCAGGGGCAGACCTCTGGAAACACCATATATTTT	CASRQGQTSGNTIYF
TRBV4-2	TRBD2	TRBJ2-7	NA	TGTGCCAGCAGCCAAGAACAGCGGGAGCGCCACGAGCAGTACTTC	CASSQEQRERHEQYF
TRBV11-2	NA	TRBJ2-5	NA	TGTGCCAGCAAAGCCCCGGATGAGACCCAGTACTTC	CASKAPDETQYF
TRBV2	NA	TRBJ1-1	NA	TGTGCCAGCAGTGAACAAGTCGGCAGGGGAACTGAAGCTTTCTTT	CASSEQVGRGTEAFF
TRBV5-4	NA	TRBJ1-1	NA	TGTGCCAGCAGCATTGAAAACCCGATAGATAGTGAAGCTTTCTTT	CASSIENPIDSEAFF
TRBV27	TRBD1	TRBJ1-1	NA	TGTGCCAGCAGCAAATTTAGGGGGGACAGGGTAGTGAACACTGAAGCTTTCTTT	CASSKFRGDRVVNTEAFF
TRBV7-2	TRBD1	TRBJ2-1	NA	TGTGCCAGCACCGTCACAGGGGACGGATACAATGAGCAGTTCTTC	CASTVTGDGYNEQFF
TRBV18	NA	TRBJ2-5	NA	TGTGCCAGCTCCCCAATCTTAGGGGGGAACCAAGAGACCCAGTACTTC	CASSPILGGNQETQYF
TRBV10-2	NA	TRBJ2-1	once	TGCGCCAGCAGGGACGGAGCTGTCGGCCGTAATGGTGAGCAGTTCTTC	CASRDGAVGRNGEQFF